This TCR beta chain was observed in a study of control samples from healthy donors and cancer patients. Only in-frame clones appear in the TCRdb table, and some are missing; sequencing was by immunoSEQ multiplex PCR. The sample includes around 110,000 clones, 88% of them seen just once. Trimming took 6 bases from V and 4 from J, leaving 10 bases between them. Germline assignment: CDR1 KGHSH and CDR2 LQKENI. The CDR3 is 13 residues long. The clonotype was recovered from a woman in her 70s in good health. The chain uses TRBV18 and TRBJ1-3; the D is unclear. Sequencing used blood. DNA for the CDR3: TGTGCCAGCTCTCAAGGCCTAGGAAACACCATATATTTT. It yields the protein CASSQGLGNTIYF.